This T cell receptor beta chain comes out of a study of tumor-infiltrating lymphocytes in oesophageal squamous cell carcinoma. This clonotype was counted ten times or more. MiXCR, applied by TCRdb to the PCR reads, yields one record per CDR3 protein. Seen here are some 7,100 distinct CDR3 sequences, roughly 14% observed once, and the top ten hold about 13%. This CDR3 has 17 amino acids. J gave up 0 bases and V 6 bases, and 5 bases lay outside the gene matches. Germline V gene sequence: CDR1 SNHLY, CDR2 FYNNEI. The chain has TRBV2 and TRBJ2-6; 10 nucleotides agree with TRBD2. This TCR derives from a male donor with esophageal squamous cell carcinoma. The material sequenced was blood. Here the CDR3 DNA reads TGTGCCAGCAGCCTTAGCGGGGGGACCTCTGGGGCCAACGTCCTGACTTTC. Amino acid sequence: CASSLSGGTSGANVLTF. Full variable domain (missing parts from reference TRBV2 and TRBJ2-6): EPEVTQTPSHQVTQMGQEVILRCVPISNHLYFYWYRQILGQKVEFLVSFYNNEISEKSEIFDDQFSVERPDGSNFTLKIRSTKLEDSAMYFCASSLSGGTSGANVLTFGAGSRLTVL.